These 28 T cell receptor beta chains came from one sample sequenced in a study of cytomegalovirus exposure and HLA in healthy donors. Some clones are missing from TCRdb's copy, which holds only in-frame ones; the method was immunoSEQ multiplex PCR. This sample has approximately 120,000 clones, with about 96% found just once. Material for sequencing was PBMCs. All receptors derive from a man between 18 and 35 years old in good health and CMV-seronegative.

The CDR3 DNA follows: TGTGCCAGCAAGGGGGACAGGTTATACAATGAGCAGTTCTTC. This codes for CASKGDRLYNEQFF. This rearrangement joins TRBV2 to TRBJ2-1; TRBD1 agrees at 8 bases. V was clipped by 7 bases and J by 4 bases; unmatched bases: 6. The CDR3 is 14 residues long. From germline, CDR1 is SNHLY and CDR2 FYNNEI.

The CDR3 protein is CSARPGLAGATSTDTQYF. The CDR3 nucleotides are TGCAGCGCCAGGCCGGGACTAGCGGGAGCCACTAGCACAGATACGCAGTATTTT. The chain links TRBV29-1 to TRBJ2-3; 14 nucleotides agree with TRBD2. Germline trimming cut 7 bases from V and 0 bases from J; bases unmatched to any gene: 12. CDR1 is SQVTM and CDR2 is ANQGSEA in the germline V gene. This CDR3 contains 18 residues.

A single count supports this clone. The J gene is TRBJ1-2, the V gene TRBV5-4, with 7 bases that match TRBD1. Germline CDR1 is SGHNT and CDR2 is YYREEE (reference sequence). The CDR3 length is 16 residues. The J segment lost 5 bases and the V segment lost 2 bases, leaving 12 bases of the junction unmatched. The CDR3 loop is CASSFIPDRVGYGYTF. Here the CDR3 DNA reads TGTGCCAGCAGCTTTATTCCTGACAGGGTGGGTTATGGCTACACCTTC. Full variable domain (remainder filled in from reference TRBV5-4 and TRBJ1-2): ETGVTQSPTHLIKTRGQQVTLRCSSQSGHNTVSWYQQALGQGPQFIFQYYREEENGRGNFPPRFSGLQFPNYSSELNVNALELDDSALYLCASSFIPDRVGYGYTFGSGTRLTVV.

The chain carries TRBV6-5 and TRBJ2-5, with 7 bases matching TRBD1. Germline V CDR1 and CDR2: MNHEY, SVGAGI. The length of the CDR3 is 14 residues. Germline trimming cut 2 bases from V and 7 bases from J; bases unmatched to any gene: 7. The CDR3 is CASSYLAGGRTQYF. CDR3 nucleotides: TGTGCCAGCAGTTACCTAGCAGGGGGAAGGACCCAGTACTTC.

The chain links TRBV7-2 to TRBJ2-3; 12 bases fit TRBD2. J gave up 3 bases and V 0 bases, and 1 base lay outside the gene matches. The length of the CDR3 is 16 residues. Germline V gene sequence: CDR1 SGHTA, CDR2 FQGNSA. The CDR3 loop reads CASSLALAGGTDTQYF. Written as DNA, the CDR3 is TGTGCCAGCAGCTTAGCGCTAGCGGGAGGGACAGATACGCAGTATTTT.

This chain connects TRBV6-5 to TRBJ1-1; 10 bases fit TRBD1. CDR1 MNHEY and CDR2 SVGAGI come from the germline V gene. The CDR3 consists of 14 residues. Germline trimming cut 2 bases from V and 8 bases from J; bases unmatched to any gene: 5. The CDR3 is CASSYGQGEREAFF. CDR3 bases: TGTGCCAGCAGTTACGGACAGGGGGAACGAGAAGCTTTCTTT.

This chain connects TRBV20-1 to TRBJ2-1; D gene ambiguous. Germline V lookup: CDR1 DFQATT, CDR2 SNEGSKA (reference sequence). The CDR3 runs to 10 residues. V lost 7 bases and J lost 8, with 9 bases in between. The CDR3, as DNA: TGCAGTGTCCCGTTTGATGAGCAGTTCTTC. Its translation is CSVPFDEQFF.

This clone was detected once. The chain has TRBV25-1 and TRBJ1-1, with 8 bases lining up with TRBD1. J lost 1 base, V lost 4 bases, and 5 bases had no gene match. The CDR3 has 15 amino acids. Per germline, CDR1 MGHDK and CDR2 SYGVNS. CDR3 loop: CASSVDRGRNTEAFF. Written as DNA, the CDR3 is TGTGCCAGCAGTGTCGACAGGGGCAGGAACACTGAAGCTTTCTTT.

V usage is TRBV30 and J usage is TRBJ2-1; TRBD2 matches 7 bases. CDR3 length: 13 amino acids. Germline trimming cut 2 bases from V and 9 bases from J; bases unmatched to any gene: 7. Germline CDR1 reads GTSNPN; CDR2 reads SVGIG (reference sequence). CDR3 region: CAWSKGGSAEQFF. For the CDR3, the DNA is TGTGCCTGGAGTAAAGGCGGGAGTGCTGAGCAGTTCTTC.

CDR3 residues: CASSQDRENTEAFF. CDR3 in DNA: TGTGCCAGCAGTCAGGACAGGGAGAACACTGAAGCTTTCTTT. The chain combines TRBV6-5 with TRBJ1-1, with 8 bases lining up with TRBD1. The V segment lost 5 bases and the J segment 1 base; nucleotides outside the gene matches: 3. Germline V lookup: CDR1 MNHEY, CDR2 SVGAGI. The CDR3 loop spans 14 amino acids.

The genes are TRBV5-1 and TRBJ2-1; D remains unclear. V was pared by 0 bases and J by 4 bases, with 11 bases between. Per germline, CDR1 SGHRS and CDR2 YFSETQ. CDR3 size: 15 residues. The CDR3 protein is CASSLVEYYYNEQFF. Written as DNA, the CDR3 is TGCGCCAGCAGCTTGGTAGAGTACTATTACAATGAGCAGTTCTTC. The complete variable domain, with remaining parts taken from reference TRBV5-1 and TRBJ2-1, reads KAGVTQTPRYLIKTRGQQVTLSCSPISGHRSVSWYQQTPGQGLQFLFEYFSETQRNKGNFPGRFSGRQFSNSRSEMNVSTLELGDSALYLCASSLVEYYYNEQFFGPGTRLTVL.

This chain uses TRBV14 with TRBJ1-1; a weak D match, TRBD1 (6 bases). V shed 0 bases and J shed 1 base, with 9 bases lying between them. The CDR3 has 15 amino acids. The germline CDR1 and CDR2 sequences are SGHDN and FVKESK. CDR3 nucleotide sequence: TGTGCCAGCAGCCAAGACAGGGGAAAGAACACTGAAGCTTTCTTT. Amino acids: CASSQDRGKNTEAFF. Full variable domain (rest looked up from reference TRBV14 and TRBJ1-1): EAGVTQFPSHSVIEKGQTVTLRCDPISGHDNLYWYRRVMGKEIKFLLHFVKESKQDESGMPNNRFLAERTGGTYSTLKVQPAELEDSGVYFCASSQDRGKNTEAFFGQGTRLTVV.

V is TRBV28 and J is TRBJ2-7; tentatively, D is TRBD1 (6 bases). The ends were cut back, 2 bases at V and 2 bases at J, with 13 bases in the middle. CDR3 size: 15 residues. Germline CDR1 is MDHEN and CDR2 is SYDVKM. This CDR3 is CASSLVGQGTYEQYF. The CDR3 nucleotides are TGTGCCAGCAGTTTAGTTGGGCAGGGGACCTACGAGCAGTACTTC.

In this sample, this clone turned up once. The rearrangement links TRBV7-9 to TRBJ1-1; weak D call: TRBD1 (6 bases). The V gene's germline CDR1 is SEHNR and CDR2 FQNEAQ (reference sequence). Between the trimmed V and J ends, which lost 2 bases and 4 bases, there was a span of 11 bases. This CDR3 is 14 amino acids long. The CDR3 region is CASSLLTGSTEAFF. CDR3 bases: TGTGCCAGCAGCTTACTTACAGGGTCCACTGAAGCTTTCTTT.

The chain is built from TRBV5-1 and TRBJ2-3; 8 positions agree with TRBD1. The V and J ends lost 4 bases and 0 bases, in that order; junction bases with no gene match: 7. The CDR3 sequence is 16 residues long. Germline CDR1 is SGHRS and CDR2 is YFSETQ. The CDR3 is CASSIPRTGSTDTQYF. The CDR3 nucleotides are TGCGCCAGCAGCATCCCCCGGACAGGGAGCACAGATACGCAGTATTTT.

The chain uses TRBV10-1 and TRBJ1-5, with D possibly matching TRBD1 (6 bases). The length of the CDR3 is 14 residues. Per the germline V gene, CDR1 is WNHNN and CDR2 is SYGVQD (reference sequence). The V and J ends lost 7 bases and 3 bases respectively, with 13 bases between them. CDR3 coding DNA: TGCGCCAGCACCTCAGGGGCGGCCAATCAGCCCCAGCATTTT. It yields the protein CASTSGAANQPQHF.

This chain joins TRBV11-2 and TRBJ1-2; D is possibly TRBD1 (5 bases). The CDR3 is 14 residues long. Germline assignment: CDR1 SGHAT and CDR2 FQNNGV. The V end lost 1 base, the J end lost 4 bases, and 10 bases lay between the germline ends. CDR3 loop: CASSLAGRVYGYTF. DNA of the CDR3: TGTGCCAGCAGCTTAGCTGGCAGGGTCTATGGCTACACCTTC. Together with reference TRBV11-2 and TRBJ1-2, the CDR3 gives the full variable domain: EAGVAQSPRYKIIEKRQSVAFWCNPISGHATLYWYQQILGQGPKLLIQFQNNGVVDDSQLPKDRFSAERLKGVDSTLKIQPAKLEDSAVYLCASSLAGRVYGYTFGSGTRLTVV.

The J gene is TRBJ2-7, the V gene TRBV9; maybe TRBD2 (6 bases). The CDR3 spans 13 residues. The germline CDR1 and CDR2 sequences are SGDLS and YYNGEE. Trimming removed 3 bases at V and 1 base at J, with 8 bases between. The CDR3 bases are TGTGCCAGCAGCGAAGGAGGGTCCTACGAGCAGTACTTC. Encoded protein: CASSEGGSYEQYF.

This chain links TRBV6-5 with TRBJ2-7; 9 nucleotides line up with TRBD1. The CDR3 totals 14 residues. The germline CDR1 and CDR2 sequences are MNHEY and SVGAGI. V shed 4 bases and J 1 base; nucleotides not matched to a gene: 2. CDR3 bases: TGTGCCAGCAGTTCCGACAGGGGGTCCTACGAGCAGTACTTC. Encoded protein: CASSSDRGSYEQYF.

The chain is built from TRBV7-2 and TRBJ2-1; 10 nucleotides line up with TRBD1. CDR3 length equals 17 residues. Germline-derived CDR1 and CDR2 are SGHTA and FQGNSA. Germline trimming cut 5 bases from V and 8 bases from J; bases unmatched to any gene: 15. Here the CDR3 DNA reads TGTGCCAGCAGCACAAGACCCCGGGACAGGGGTATCGATGAGCAGTTCTTC. Amino acid sequence: CASSTRPRDRGIDEQFF.

This chain links TRBV4-3 with TRBJ1-4; TRBD1 matches 8 bases. The CDR3 consists of 19 residues. V dropped 1 base and J dropped 0; count of bases not matched to a gene: 10. Looked up from germline, CDR1 is LGHNA and CDR2 is YSLEER. CDR3 bases: TGCGCCAGCAGCCAAGCCCGGACAGGGACAACTGCAACTAATGAAAAACTGTTTTTT. Its protein is CASSQARTGTTATNEKLFF.

The CDR3 loop reads CASSSQAGEADTQYF. The CDR3 DNA reads as TGTGCCAGCAGCTCCCAAGCGGGAGAGGCAGATACGCAGTATTTT. The chain is built from TRBV7-2 and TRBJ2-3; TRBD2 agrees at 8 bases. Losses at the gene ends were 4 bases for V and 4 bases for J; bases not matched to a gene: 7. Per the germline V gene, CDR1 is SGHTA and CDR2 is FQGNSA. CDR3 size: 15 residues. The whole variable domain, filled in from reference TRBV7-2 and TRBJ2-3, reads GAGVSQSPSNKVTEKGKDVELRCDPISGHTALYWYRQSLGQGLEFLIYFQGNSAPDKSGLPSDRFSAERTGGSVSTLTIQRTQQEDSAVYLCASSSQAGEADTQYFGPGTRLTVL.

The gene calls are TRBV7-9 and TRBJ2-3; 9 bases agree with TRBD2. The CDR3 has 15 amino acids. From germline, CDR1 is SEHNR and CDR2 FQNEAQ (reference sequence). The V segment lost 1 base and the J segment 4 bases; nucleotides outside the gene matches: 3. The chain's CDR3 is CASSLVAGAADTQYF. Written as DNA, the CDR3 is TGTGCCAGCAGCTTAGTAGCGGGAGCGGCAGATACGCAGTATTTT.

This chain joins TRBV7-9 and TRBJ1-2; D gene ambiguous. CDR1 and CDR2 (germline): SEHNR, FQNEAQ (reference sequence). V lost 3 bases, J lost 8 bases, and 7 bases lay in between. The CDR3 consists of 11 residues. The CDR3 protein is CASSFARGYTF. The DNA of the CDR3 is TGTGCCAGCAGCTTCGCGAGGGGCTACACCTTC.

This chain uses TRBV6-5 with TRBJ2-7; 9 nucleotides agree with TRBD2. CDR3 size: 14 residues. The V and J ends lost 1 base and 4 bases, in that order; junction bases with no gene match: 2. Germline assignment: CDR1 MNHEY and CDR2 SVGAGI. CDR3 protein: CASSYFAGGYEQYF. As DNA, the CDR3 is TGTGCCAGCAGTTACTTCGCGGGAGGGTACGAGCAGTACTTC.

This chain uses TRBV11-2 with TRBJ1-3; D is uncertain. CDR3 size: 15 residues. Per germline, CDR1 SGHAT and CDR2 FQNNGV. V was cut by 2 bases and J by 0 bases, with 8 bases left in between. In nucleotides, the CDR3 is TGTGCCAGCAGCTTATCGGTCGGCTCTGGAAACACCATATATTTT. This encodes CASSLSVGSGNTIYF.

The rearrangement uses TRBV27 and TRBJ2-7, with TRBD1 matching over 11 bases. CDR1 and CDR2 (germline): MNHEY, SMNVEV (reference sequence). The CDR3 contains 15 residues. The V segment lost 1 base and the J segment 5 bases; nucleotides outside the gene matches: 4. Here the CDR3 DNA reads TGTGCCAGCAGTTTATTCCTGGGACAGGGGGACGAGCAGTACTTC. This sequence encodes CASSLFLGQGDEQYF.

The chain employs TRBV5-1 and TRBJ1-4, with TRBD1 matching 9 bases. Per germline, CDR1 SGHRS and CDR2 YFSETQ. V was clipped by 4 bases and J by 5 bases; unmatched bases: 9. The CDR3 runs 16 residues. CDR3 in DNA: TGCGCCAGCAGCATTACATCAGGGACAGGGAATGAAAAACTGTTTTTT. This encodes CASSITSGTGNEKLFF.